This record covers a single T cell receptor (beta chain). The antigen remains unidentified. Relative to the germline gene, one junction end is altered; a read error may explain this. These data originate in a study of cytomegalovirus exposure and HLA in healthy donors. Whole-study findings and limits: Donors belonging to an Asian-associated ancestry cluster reportedly showed fewer N-insertions in productive TCRs than the approximately 690-donor mean, according to what a later analysis found.

PCR amplification relied on 60 Vbeta primers (plus 13 Jbeta primers). The protocol was immunoSEQ multiplex PCR, while the TCRdb copy is restricted to in-frame clones and leaves out a portion. The repertoire consists of some 170,000 clones, with 76% occurring once and the leading ten covering around 1.4%. The CDR3 runs 16 residues. Germline CDR1 is SEHNR and CDR2 is FQNEAQ (reference sequence). The sequencing sample was made of PBMCs. This sequence was found in a man aged 55-75 years in good health and CMV-seronegative. The chain employs TRBV7-9 and TRBJ2-3; TRBD2 matches 8 bases. The CDR3 reads CSSSPAPGGTTDTQYF. The CDR3 region has the DNA TGTTCCAGCAGCCCAGCGCCGGGGGGGACCACAGATACGCAGTATTTT. Based on the CDR3 plus reference TRBV7-9 and TRBJ2-3, the full variable domain is DTGVSQNPRHKITKRGQNVTFRCDPISEHNRLYWYRQTLGQGPEFLTYFQNEAQLEKSRLLSDRFSAERPKGSFSTLEIQRTEQGDSAMYLCSSSPAPGGTTDTQYFGPGTRLTVL.